The 24 T cell receptor beta chains below were found in one sample sequenced in a study of blood T cell repertoires in COVID-19. Assay used: immunoSEQ multiplex PCR; TCRdb lists only in-frame clones, some missing. The sample holds 200,000 to 250,000 clones, 80% seen once. Sequenced: peripheral blood. These receptors originate from a woman aged 65 to 85 with acute or convalescent COVID-19.

This chain uses TRBV11-2 with TRBJ2-7, with a weak D call TRBD1 (6 bases). Germline V gene lookup returns CDR1 SGHAT and CDR2 FQNNGV. Trimming left V 5 bases short and J 0 bases short, with 20 bases between. The CDR3 is 17 residues long. DNA of the CDR3: TGTGCCAGCAGCCGAGACAGGTCCGGGTTAGGCTCCTACGAGCAGTACTTC. Amino acids: CASSRDRSGLGSYEQYF. The variable domain in full, with the rest retrieved from reference TRBV11-2 and TRBJ2-7, is EAGVAQSPRYKIIEKRQSVAFWCNPISGHATLYWYQQILGQGPKLLIQFQNNGVVDDSQLPKDRFSAERLKGVDSTLKIQPAKLEDSAVYLCASSRDRSGLGSYEQYFGPGTRLTVT.

There are a few counts of this clone. The rearrangement joins TRBV15 to TRBJ1-6; a possible D gene is TRBD1 (5 bases). V was pared by 2 bases and J by 6 bases, with 8 bases between. Germline values: CDR1 LNHNV, CDR2 YYDKDF (reference sequence). The CDR3 length is 14 residues. CDR3 DNA: TGTGCCACCAGCAGACAGGGCCTTAATTCACCCCTCCACTTT. As protein: CATSRQGLNSPLHF.

This sequence joins TRBV12-5 and TRBJ1-6; no reliable D call. Germline CDR1 LGHNT, CDR2 FRNRAP. V was shortened by 7 bases and J by 0 bases, with 16 bases between the two germline ends. The CDR3 runs to 17 residues. In DNA, the CDR3 is TGTGCTAGTGATCGCCCCGGCGGGAGCTCCTATAATTCACCCCTCCACTTT. Translated: CASDRPGGSSYNSPLHF.

This chain links TRBV5-1 with TRBJ1-6, with D perhaps TRBD1 (6 bases). Germline V CDR1 and CDR2: SGHRS, YFSETQ. The CDR3 totals 15 residues. Trimming pared 3 bases from V and 0 bases from J, leaving 7 bases between. The CDR3, as DNA: TGCGCCAGCAGCTCGGACAGCTCCTATAATTCACCCCTCCACTTT. As protein: CASSSDSSYNSPLHF.

This chain connects TRBV9 to TRBJ2-7; TRBD1 agrees at 7 bases. J lost 1 base, V lost 2 bases, and 6 bases had no gene match. Germline assignment: CDR1 SGDLS and CDR2 YYNGEE. This CDR3 is built from 15 residues. CDR3 residues: CASSVGPGQSYEQYF. The CDR3 DNA is TGTGCCAGCAGCGTGGGACCGGGACAGTCCTACGAGCAGTACTTC.

This chain joins TRBV6-1 and TRBJ2-5, with a tentative D call TRBD2 (6 bases). V gave up 6 bases and J gave up 1 base, with 18 bases separating them. CDR1 MNHNS and CDR2 SASEGT come from the germline V gene. The CDR3 spans 16 residues. The DNA of the CDR3 is TGTGCCAGCAGCGAACTAGCCGGAACCACCCAAGAGACCCAGTACTTC. This translates into CASSELAGTTQETQYF.

The chain employs TRBV2 and TRBJ1-3; a possible D gene is TRBD1 (6 bases). Germline V gives CDR1 SNHLY, CDR2 FYNNEI. V shed 5 bases and J shed 2 bases, with 13 bases lying between them. This CDR3 is 15 amino acids long. Written as DNA, the CDR3 is TGTGCCAGCAGTATCACAGGGTTTACTGGAAACACCATATATTTT. Residues: CASSITGFTGNTIYF.

The V gene is TRBV6-2 or TRBV6-3, the J gene TRBJ2-2; maybe TRBD2 (5 bases). CDR1 is MNHEY and CDR2 is SVGEGT in the germline V gene. CDR3 length equals 15 residues. Trimming shortened V by 2 bases and J by 4 bases, and 11 bases separated the two germline ends. CDR3 DNA: TGTGCCAGCAGTTACAGGTTGCTAGCCACCGGGGAGCTGTTTTTT. This codes for CASSYRLLATGELFF.

This chain links TRBV5-1 with TRBJ2-5, with a weak D call TRBD2 (7 bases). The CDR3 totals 15 residues. CDR1 SGHRS and CDR2 YFSETQ come from the germline V gene. V was pared by 2 bases and J by 0 bases, with 11 bases between. Here the CDR3 reads CASSFGGPYQETQYF. In nucleotides, the CDR3 is TGCGCCAGCAGCTTCGGGGGGCCGTACCAAGAGACCCAGTACTTC.

This rearrangement joins TRBV5-1 to TRBJ2-2; 8 nucleotides agree with TRBD1. The germline V gene encodes CDR1 SGHRS and CDR2 YFSETQ. There are 16 residues in the CDR3. V was clipped by 2 bases and J by 2 bases; unmatched bases: 5. The CDR3 DNA follows: TGCGCCAGCAGCTTCGGACAGGGCGGTAACACCGGGGAGCTGTTTTTT. Its protein product is CASSFGQGGNTGELFF.

The chain employs TRBV4-3 and TRBJ2-1, with TRBD2 matching 9 bases. Germline-derived CDR1 and CDR2 are LGHNA and YSLEER. The CDR3 loop spans 13 amino acids. The V segment lost 6 bases and the J segment 7 bases; nucleotides outside the gene matches: 4. The CDR3 is CASSQRGVNEQFF. The CDR3 nucleotides are TGCGCCAGCAGTCAGCGGGGGGTGAATGAGCAGTTCTTC.

CDR3 sequence (DNA): TGTGCCACCGCGGGGACCTACGAGCAGTACGTC. Its translation is CATAGTYEQYV. V is TRBV6-6 and J is TRBJ2-7; possible D gene TRBD2, 6 bases. This CDR3 has 11 residues. V lost 10 bases, J lost 2 bases, and 9 bases lay in between. From germline, CDR1 is MNHNY and CDR2 SVGAGI (reference sequence).

The chain uses TRBV12-5 and TRBJ1-1; no definite D call. The V gene lost 2 bases and the J gene lost 7 bases, with 11 bases spanning the gap. The CDR3 has 13 amino acids. Germline CDR1 is LGHNT and CDR2 is FRNRAP. The CDR3 loop is CASGLSGEFEAFF. The CDR3 nucleotides are TGTGCTAGTGGTTTGTCCGGGGAGTTTGAAGCTTTCTTT.

The chain combines TRBV19 with TRBJ2-2; tentative D call: TRBD2 (6 bases). V dropped 3 bases and J dropped 1 base, with 9 bases sitting between them. CDR3 length equals 15 residues. In germline, CDR1 is LNHDA, CDR2 SQIVND (reference sequence). The CDR3 DNA is TGTGCCAGTAGTATGGAGGGGTTGAACACCGGGGAGCTGTTTTTT. The encoded protein is CASSMEGLNTGELFF.

The table lists this clone with a count of one. The chain joins TRBV5-1 to TRBJ2-2; tentatively, D is TRBD1 (6 bases). Germline assignment: CDR1 SGHRS and CDR2 YFSETQ. The CDR3 is 14 amino acids. The V and J ends lost 3 bases and 0 bases respectively, with 6 bases between them. DNA for the CDR3: TGCGCCAGCAGCTGGACAGCGAACACCGGGGAGCTGTTTTTT. Translating gives CASSWTANTGELFF.

V and J are TRBV29-1 and TRBJ2-3; 9 bases are shared with TRBD1. Germline V gene sequence: CDR1 SQVTM, CDR2 ANQGSEA. V lost 4 bases to trimming and J lost 5 bases; unmatched junction nucleotides: 13. CDR3 length: 16 residues. As DNA, the CDR3 is TGCAGCGTTGCGCTCATGGGACAGGGACATGGAGATACGCAGTATTTT. Protein: CSVALMGQGHGDTQYF.

This clone was seen ten or more times. This chain uses TRBV6-5 with TRBJ1-2, with 11 bases fitting TRBD1. The CDR3 covers 14 residues. Germline-derived CDR1 and CDR2 are MNHEY and SVGAGI. With V trimmed by 6 bases and J by 4 bases, 4 bases remained unmatched. The CDR3 region is CASRGTGGVYGYTF. CDR3 coding DNA: TGTGCCAGCAGGGGGACAGGGGGTGTCTATGGCTACACCTTC.

The chain is built from TRBV7-2 and TRBJ2-7, with TRBD2 matching 9 bases. Germline CDR1 is SGHTA and CDR2 is FQGNSA. The CDR3 totals 15 residues. The J segment lost 4 bases and the V segment lost 2 bases, leaving 6 bases of the junction unmatched. The CDR3 DNA sequence: TGTGCCAGCAGCTTACTAGCGGGGAGGGAATACGAGCAGTACTTC. Encoded protein: CASSLLAGREYEQYF. Complete variable domain (other parts from reference TRBV7-2 and TRBJ2-7): GAGVSQSPSNKVTEKGKDVELRCDPISGHTALYWYRQSLGQGLEFLIYFQGNSAPDKSGLPSDRFSAERTGGSVSTLTIQRTQQEDSAVYLCASSLLAGREYEQYFGPGTRLTVT.

The chain combines TRBV5-6 with TRBJ2-3; 9 nucleotides agree with TRBD1. This CDR3 region has 16 residues. CDR1 and CDR2 (germline): SGHDT, YYEEEE. J gave up 2 bases and V 4 bases, and 8 bases lay outside the gene matches. The CDR3 region has the DNA TGTGCCAGCAGCGTCCGGGACAGGGTCTTCACAGATACGCAGTATTTT. Translating gives CASSVRDRVFTDTQYF. The variable domain in full, completed from reference TRBV5-6 and TRBJ2-3, reads DAGVTQSPTHLIKTRGQQVTLRCSPKSGHDTVSWYQQALGQGPQFIFQYYEEEERQRGNFPDRFSGHQFPNYSSELNVNALLLGDSALYLCASSVRDRVFTDTQYFGPGTRLTVL.

The V call is TRBV3-1 (or the pseudogene TRBV3-2), the J call TRBJ1-2, with no clear D. The CDR3 has 15 residues. Germline assignment: CDR1 LGHDT and CDR2 YNNKEL (reference sequence). The V end was cut by 0 bases, the J end by 4 bases, with 12 bases between. CDR3 in DNA: TGTGCCAGCAGCCAAGAGCCTACCAACTCCTATGGCTACACCTTC. It translates to CASSQEPTNSYGYTF.

This chain uses TRBV19 with TRBJ2-3; 8 bases match TRBD1. The CDR3 has 13 residues. The V gene end was trimmed by 8 bases and the J gene end by 3 bases; junction bases not matched to a gene: 4. From germline, CDR1 is LNHDA and CDR2 SQIVND (reference sequence). The CDR3 loop reads CASPGQATDTQYF. The CDR3 DNA reads TGTGCCAGTCCGGGACAGGCGACAGATACGCAGTATTTT.

V and J are TRBV10-2 and TRBJ1-3, with D possibly being TRBD1 (5 bases). This CDR3 has 15 amino acids. V dropped 6 bases and J dropped 3 bases, with 15 bases sitting between them. Germline V lookup: CDR1 WSHSY, CDR2 SAAADI. The CDR3 nucleotides read TGCGCCAGCAGCAGAATAGGGGAAGGTGGAAACACCATATATTTT. It is translated as CASSRIGEGGNTIYF.

The rearrangement links TRBV7-2 to TRBJ1-5; no reliable D call. The CDR3 length is 13 residues. Germline V CDR1 and CDR2: SGHTA, FQGNSA. Trimming shortened V by 5 bases and J by 6 bases, and 11 bases separated the two germline ends. CDR3 loop: CASSDQLGQPQHF. The CDR3 DNA is TGTGCCAGCAGCGATCAACTTGGTCAGCCCCAGCATTTT.

The chain joins TRBV10-1 to TRBJ1-5; 7 nucleotides agree with TRBD1. The germline gives CDR1 WNHNN, CDR2 SYGVQD (reference sequence). The CDR3 consists of 13 residues. Germline trimming cut 5 bases from V and 7 bases from J; bases unmatched to any gene: 5. CDR3 protein: CASSSTGDQPQHF. As DNA, the CDR3 is TGCGCCAGCAGTTCCACAGGGGACCAGCCCCAGCATTTT.